This T cell receptor beta chain was sequenced in a study of blood T cell repertoires in COVID-19. V was pared by 3 bases and J by 6 bases, with 9 bases between. In germline, CDR1 is WSHSY, CDR2 SAAADI. The CDR3 sequence is 13 residues long. Libraries were prepared by immunoSEQ multiplex PCR; TCRdb keeps only in-frame clonotypes and omits some of them. This sample has roughly 150,000 clones; roughly 80% occur once, and the top ten carry approximately 5.6%. Sequenced sample: PBMCs or T cells enriched from blood (not recorded which). This clonotype originated in a woman between 40 and 55 years old with acute COVID-19. The rearrangement joins TRBV10-2 to TRBJ1-5; D ambiguous. The CDR3: CASSEWGGQPQHF. For the CDR3, the DNA is TGCGCCAGCAGTGAATGGGGAGGTCAGCCCCAGCATTTT.